This T cell receptor (beta chain) was observed in a study of CD8 T cells in Susac syndrome. When the RNA was reverse transcribed, random hexamers were used with an input of about 0.45 to 1 ug. Amplification of TCR beta CDR3 by immunoSEQ multiplex PCR spanned 54 Vbeta and 13 Jbeta. TCRdb itself ran the immunoSEQ multiplex PCR reads through MiXCR, one entry per CDR3 protein. Seen here are over 100,000 distinct CDR3 sequences, roughly 95% observed once, and the top ten hold about 0.095%. Trimming shortened V by 5 bases and J by 3 bases, and 16 bases separated the two germline ends. Germline V CDR1 and CDR2: SGHRS, YFSETQ. The CDR3 is made up of 15 amino acids.

The clonotype was recovered from a human donor in good health. The gene calls are TRBV5-1 and TRBJ2-3; D remains unclear. The sample taken for sequencing was CD4+ T cells from PBMCs. Here the CDR3 reads CASRDPHGKTDTQYF. CDR3 coding DNA: TGCGCCAGCAGGGATCCTCATGGGAAAACAGATACGCAGTATTTT.